This T cell receptor (beta chain) was identified in a study of cytomegalovirus exposure and HLA in healthy donors. This clone appeared a few times. Amplification used 60 Vbeta primers and 13 Jbeta primers. TCRdb keeps only in-frame clones here, not all; method: immunoSEQ multiplex PCR. The sample gives around 140,000 clones, around 80% of which show up once; roughly an eighth is in the top ten. The TCR originated in a man aged 40-55 years in good health and CMV-seropositive. The material sequenced was PBMCs.

This CDR3 reads CASSARDSPYNEQFF. The CDR3 DNA reads as TGTGCCAGCAGCGCTCGGGACTCCCCTTACAATGAGCAGTTCTTC. The chain recombines TRBV9 with TRBJ2-1; possibly TRBD2 for D (6 bases). The germline V gene encodes CDR1 SGDLS and CDR2 YYNGEE. The CDR3 has 15 amino acids. Trimming pared 3 bases from V and 4 bases from J, leaving 14 bases between.